These T cell receptor beta chains were read from a single sample in a study of T cells in narcolepsy. Sequenced by immunoSEQ multiplex PCR; TCRdb stores in-frame clones only, minus some. The table has 10,000 to 12,000 clones, around 70% seen once; the top ten hold under 25%. Sequencing was performed on CD45RA- memory CD8+ T cells from PBMCs. All receptors derive from a human donor with narcolepsy. The CDR3 runs from the conserved cysteine through the conserved F or W. The D gene is left open where the match is weak. Clone size is not always given. Where it is, it says once, few, many or a class for expanded clones.

few | TRBJ2-7 | . | TRBV4-3 | TGCGCCAGCAGCCAATGGAGTTCTTCCTACGAGCAGTACTTC | CASSQWSSSYEQYF
. | TRBJ2-1 | . | TRBV30 | TGTGCCTGGAGTCAGGACAGTAACTACAATGAGCAGTTCTTC | CAWSQDSNYNEQFF
few | TRBJ1-1 | . | TRBV5-6 | TGTGCCAGCAGCTTGGCCTGGCACCAGAACACTGAAGCTTTCTTT | CASSLAWHQNTEAFF
. | TRBJ2-5 | . | TRBV7-2 | TGTGCCAGCAGCTTACTAGAGACCCAGTACTTC | CASSLLETQYF
. | TRBJ2-2 | . | TRBV6-4 | TGTGCCAGCAGTGAAGAAGGTGGATTCGCGAACACCGGGGAGCTGTTTTTT | CASSEEGGFANTGELFF
. | TRBJ2-3 | . | TRBV14 | TGTGCCAGCAGCTCCATGGACAGCGTGATCCAGTATTTT | CASSSMDSVIQYF
few | TRBJ1-2 | TRBD1 | TRBV7-9 | TGTGCCAGCAGCTTGGCGGACAGGGGGGCCGAGGGTGGCTACACCTTC | CASSLADRGAEGGYTF
. | TRBJ2-7 | . | TRBV7-6 | TGTGCCAGCATAGCCGGGGGCATGGACTACGAGCAGTACTTC | CASIAGGMDYEQYF
. | TRBJ1-6 | TRBD1 | TRBV7-3 | TGTGCCAGCAGCATCGGGACAGCGGGGAATTCACCCCTCCACTTT | CASSIGTAGNSPLHF
. | TRBJ2-5 | . | TRBV20-1 | TGCAGTGCTAGAGACGGGCCAGCCCAGTACTTC | CSARDGPAQYF
. | TRBJ1-1 | . | TRBV7-9 | TGTGCCAGCAGCTTACAGGGTGCCCGGGAAGCTTTCTTT | CASSLQGAREAFF